The 8 T cell receptor beta chains in this list originate from one sample, sequenced in a study of response to subunit inactivated influenza vaccine. TCRdb analysed the RT-PCR reads with MiXCR anew, one entry per CDR3 protein. The sample shows roughly 190,000 distinct CDR3 sequences, approximately 12% of them seen only once. This same sample was also taken into another study, of T cells expressing NK-cell markers. From that study: 5'RACE template switching with UMIs generated TCR beta cDNA.

The sample here was CD8+ T cells sorted from PBMCs, taken 11 to 12 days after vaccination. The receptors come from a man between 45 and 60 years old who received an inactivated influenza vaccine.

This clonotype was detected only a few times. V and J are TRBV19 and TRBJ2-7, with D possibly matching TRBD2 (5 bases). Trimming took off 3 bases at V and 2 bases at J, with 11 bases between the two ends. Germline lookup yields CDR1 LNHDA and CDR2 SQIVND (reference sequence). CDR3 length: 14 amino acids. The CDR3 protein is CASSIGPGAYEQYF. In nucleotides, the CDR3 is TGTGCCAGTAGTATCGGACCCGGGGCCTACGAGCAGTACTTC.

CDR3 nucleotides: TGTGCCAGCAGCCGCCGGACAGGGAGAAACGAGCAGTACTTC. Amino acids: CASSRRTGRNEQYF. The genes are TRBV5-6 and TRBJ2-7; 8 nucleotides align to TRBD1. Germline V gene data show CDR1 as SGHDT and CDR2 as YYEEEE. This CDR3 comprises 14 residues. The trim removed 4 bases at V and 5 bases at J, leaving 8 bases unmatched.

As for this clonotype: Compared with germline, one end of the junction differs, possibly owing to a read error. This chain connects TRBV29-1 to TRBJ2-3; TRBD2 aligns across 9 bases. The CDR3 totals 14 residues. The germline V gene has CDR1 SQVTM and CDR2 ANQGSEA. In DNA, the CDR3 is TGCAGCTTTGATCGAGCGGGGGGAACAGATACGCAGTATTTT. Residues: CSFDRAGGTDTQYF.

The J gene is TRBJ2-7, the V gene TRBV6-5, with unresolved D. This CDR3 has 15 amino acids. V was clipped by 0 bases and J by 2 bases, with 11 bases between them. Per germline, CDR1 MNHEY and CDR2 SVGAGI. The CDR3 here is CASSYSKQNTYEQYF. The DNA for the CDR3 is TGTGCCAGCAGTTACTCGAAACAGAATACCTACGAGCAGTACTTC.

This clonotype was seen at least ten times. The chain links TRBV10-3 to TRBJ2-3; tentative D call: TRBD2 (6 bases). In germline, CDR1 is ENHRY, CDR2 SYGVKD. V shed 4 bases and J shed 7 bases, with 18 bases lying between them. CDR3 length equals 15 residues. The CDR3 sequence: CAISGLEQGGYTQYF. CDR3 nucleotides: TGTGCCATCAGTGGACTAGAGCAAGGCGGGTATACGCAGTATTTT.

The chain carries TRBV4-2 and TRBJ1-4; D possibly corresponds to TRBD1 (6 bases). Germline V CDR1 and CDR2: LGHNA, YNFKEQ. The CDR3 covers 16 residues. V lost 0 bases, J lost 4 bases, and 12 bases lay in between. The CDR3 is CASSQEDRQLNEKLFF. DNA for the CDR3: TGTGCCAGCAGCCAAGAAGACAGGCAACTTAATGAAAAACTGTTTTTT.

This clonotype occurred a few times. The J gene is TRBJ2-7, the V gene TRBV30; possibly TRBD2 for D (6 bases). The germline CDR1 and CDR2 sequences are GTSNPN and SVGIG (reference sequence). This CDR3 has 14 residues. The V gene lost 5 bases and the J gene lost 0 bases, with 14 bases spanning the gap. The CDR3 reads CAWDYGGSSYEQYF. Here the CDR3 DNA reads TGTGCCTGGGATTATGGGGGGAGCTCCTACGAGCAGTACTTC.

Only a few counts were recorded for this clonotype. The J gene is TRBJ2-7, the V gene TRBV7-2, with 8 positions matching TRBD1. CDR1 and CDR2 (germline): SGHTA, FQGNSA. V dropped 6 bases and J dropped 2; count of bases not matched to a gene: 6. This CDR3 region has 14 residues. Here the CDR3 reads CASSRGTGTYEQYF. In nucleotides, the CDR3 is TGTGCCAGCAGTCGAGGGACAGGTACCTACGAGCAGTACTTC.